These 14 T cell receptor beta chains were all obtained from the same sample, sequenced in a study of OX40 agonist ivuxolimab in advanced cancers. The protocol was immunoSEQ multiplex PCR, while the TCRdb copy is restricted to in-frame clones and leaves out a portion. The sample has around 65,000 clones; roughly 90% are singletons. The sequences come from CD4+ or CD8+ T cells sorted from blood, collected in a trial of the OX40 agonist ivuxolimab. Receptor source: an adult with an advanced solid tumor such as melanoma, head and neck, liver or kidney cancer.

This chain connects TRBV5-6 to TRBJ1-1; 12 bases align to TRBD1. Germline V gene lookup returns CDR1 SGHDT and CDR2 YYEEEE. The junction had 4 bases not matched to a gene; V was cut back by 2 bases and J by 5 bases. The CDR3 has 15 amino acids. The CDR3 DNA is TGTGCCAGCAGCTTTGGGACAGGGGGCTGGACTGAAGCTTTCTTT. It translates to CASSFGTGGWTEAFF.

The rearrangement uses TRBV11-2 and TRBJ2-7, with D perhaps matching TRBD1 (6 bases). From germline, CDR1 is SGHAT and CDR2 FQNNGV. V shed 2 bases and J shed 7 bases, with 12 bases lying between them. The CDR3 totals 13 residues. CDR3 region: CASSLRQVGEQYF. For the CDR3, the DNA is TGTGCCAGCAGCTTACGACAGGTTGGTGAGCAGTACTTC.

V is TRBV9 and J is TRBJ2-7; no reliable D call. There are 15 residues in the CDR3. Germline V gives CDR1 SGDLS, CDR2 YYNGEE. Trimming cost V 0 bases and J 3 bases, with 13 bases left between them. This CDR3 reads CASSVVPTSHYEQYF. The CDR3 coding sequence is TGTGCCAGCAGCGTAGTGCCGACCAGCCACTACGAGCAGTACTTC.

The chain recombines TRBV7-2 with TRBJ1-3; no clear D gene. Per germline, CDR1 SGHTA and CDR2 FQGNSA. This CDR3 is built from 14 residues. Trimming stripped 7 bases from V and 2 bases from J, with 12 bases between. CDR3 protein: CASTSRNPGNTIYF. CDR3 nucleotides: TGTGCCAGCACGTCGCGGAACCCTGGAAACACCATATATTTT.

The V call is TRBV6-5, the J call TRBJ2-7, with D possibly TRBD2 on 5 matching bases. Germline loops: CDR1 MNHEY, CDR2 SVGAGI. This CDR3 region has 14 residues. Trimming stripped 3 bases from V and 2 bases from J, with 11 bases between. Written as DNA, the CDR3 is TGTGCCAGCAGTTATTCTGAGGGAACCTACGAGCAGTACTTC. Its protein product is CASSYSEGTYEQYF.

This rearrangement joins TRBV5-4 to TRBJ2-1; D is unclear. Per the germline V gene, CDR1 is SGHNT and CDR2 is YYREEE (reference sequence). The CDR3 is 13 amino acids. Trimming pared 2 bases from V and 1 base from J, leaving 4 bases between. CDR3 protein: CASSLPSYNEQFF. CDR3 nucleotides: TGTGCCAGCAGCTTACCATCCTACAATGAGCAGTTCTTC. Full variable domain (missing parts from reference TRBV5-4 and TRBJ2-1): ETGVTQSPTHLIKTRGQQVTLRCSSQSGHNTVSWYQQALGQGPQFIFQYYREEENGRGNFPPRFSGLQFPNYSSELNVNALELDDSALYLCASSLPSYNEQFFGPGTRLTVL.

This chain links TRBV18 with TRBJ2-5, with 7 bases identical to TRBD2. The CDR3 covers 16 residues. CDR1 and CDR2 (germline): KGHSH, LQKENI. V dropped 6 bases and J dropped 4; count of bases not matched to a gene: 14. The CDR3 bases are TGTGCCAGCTCGTCCGTGGCGGGAGCCGGGGGAGAGACCCAGTACTTC. Translation: CASSSVAGAGGETQYF.

The CDR3 reads CASRPDGYEQYF. CDR3 nucleotides: TGTGCCAGCAGACCCGACGGCTACGAGCAGTACTTC. V is TRBV6-6 and J is TRBJ2-7; no clear D. V lost 6 bases to trimming and J lost 3 bases, with 9 bases between them. The CDR3 runs to 12 residues. CDR1 is MNHNY and CDR2 is SVGAGI in the germline V gene (reference sequence).

The gene calls are TRBV4-2 and TRBJ2-7, with 10 bases lining up with TRBD2. CDR1 LGHNA and CDR2 YNFKEQ come from the germline V gene. CDR3 length: 17 residues. The V gene end was trimmed by 0 bases and the J gene end by 2 bases; junction bases not matched to a gene: 7. This CDR3 is CASSQELAGRTPYEQYF. The CDR3 DNA sequence: TGTGCCAGCAGCCAAGAACTAGCGGGAAGGACTCCCTACGAGCAGTACTTC.

This clone was observed once. V and J are TRBV4-3 and TRBJ2-3, with 9 positions matching TRBD2. Germline CDR1 and CDR2: LGHNA and YSLEER. V shed 3 bases, J shed 0 bases, and the junction held 7 bases outside the gene matches. The CDR3 is made up of 17 amino acids. The DNA of the CDR3 is TGCGCCAGCAGCCAGGGCGGGAGGGCCTCTAGCACAGATACGCAGTATTTT. As protein: CASSQGGRASSTDTQYF.

CDR3 sequence: CASRSGWRAFF. CDR3 in DNA: TGTGCCAGCAGATCTGGCTGGAGGGCTTTCTTT. This chain links TRBV28 with TRBJ1-1; D is unresolved. V gave up 6 bases and J gave up 11 bases, with 13 bases separating them. The CDR3 covers 11 residues. Germline V gives CDR1 MDHEN, CDR2 SYDVKM.

The rearrangement links TRBV29-1 to TRBJ1-5; unclear D gene. Trimming shortened V by 6 bases and J by 3 bases, and 12 bases separated the two germline ends. Germline loops: CDR1 SQVTM, CDR2 ANQGSEA. CDR3 length: 13 amino acids. Written as DNA, the CDR3 is TGCAGCGTGGGAGACACCGACAATCAGCCCCAGCATTTT. Encoded protein: CSVGDTDNQPQHF. The full variable domain, completed using reference TRBV29-1 and TRBJ1-5, is SAVISQKPSRDICQRGTSLTIQCQVDSQVTMMFWYRQQPGQSLTLIATANQGSEATYESGFVIDKFPISRPNLTFSTLTVSNMSPEDSSIYLCSVGDTDNQPQHFGDGTRLSIL.

The chain employs TRBV7-3 and TRBJ2-3; D possibly corresponds to TRBD1 (6 bases). Looked up from germline, CDR1 is SGHTA and CDR2 is FQGTGA. This CDR3 is built from 17 residues. Between the trimmed V and J ends, which lost 5 bases and 0 bases, there was a span of 18 bases. The CDR3 sequence is CASSTTPTRGSTDTQYF. The CDR3 bases are TGTGCCAGCAGCACAACACCGACCAGGGGAAGCACAGATACGCAGTATTTT.

This chain uses TRBV18 with TRBJ2-3; TRBD2 matches at 13 bases. The CDR3 length is 16 residues. V lost 3 bases to trimming and J lost 4 bases; unmatched junction nucleotides: 4. From germline, CDR1 is KGHSH and CDR2 LQKENI. The CDR3 DNA follows: TGTGCCAGCTCACCCGGGACTAGCGGGGCGGCAGATACGCAGTATTTT. It specifies CASSPGTSGAADTQYF.